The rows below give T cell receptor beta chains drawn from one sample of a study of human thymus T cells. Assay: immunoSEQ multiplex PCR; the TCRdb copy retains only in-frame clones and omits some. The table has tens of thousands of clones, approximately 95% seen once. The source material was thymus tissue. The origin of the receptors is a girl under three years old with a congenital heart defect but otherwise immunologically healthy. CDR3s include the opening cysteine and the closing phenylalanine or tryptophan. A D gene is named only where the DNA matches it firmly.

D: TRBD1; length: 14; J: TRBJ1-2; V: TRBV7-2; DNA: TGTGCCAGCAGCTCGACAGGGGCTCGCTATGGCTACACCTTC; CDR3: CASSSTGARYGYTF
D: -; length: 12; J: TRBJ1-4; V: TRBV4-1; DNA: TGCGCCAGCAGCCATGGGGATGAAAAACTGTTTTTT; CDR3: CASSHGDEKLFF
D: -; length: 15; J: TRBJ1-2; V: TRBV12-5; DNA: TGTGCTAGTGGTCACTTAACGAAAGCGCTTAATGGCTACACCTTC; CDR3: CASGHLTKALNGYTF
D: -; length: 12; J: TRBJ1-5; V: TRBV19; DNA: TGTGCCAGTAGTAACGGAATACAGCCCCAGCATTTT; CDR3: CASSNGIQPQHF
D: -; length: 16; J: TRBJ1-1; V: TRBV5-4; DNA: TGTGCCAGCAGCTTGGGACACCCGGCGGGTGACACTGAAGCTTTCTTT; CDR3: CASSLGHPAGDTEAFF
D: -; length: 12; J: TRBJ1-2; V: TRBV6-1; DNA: TGTGCCAGCAGGATTCTCTGCTGTGGCTACACCTTC; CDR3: CASRILCCGYTF
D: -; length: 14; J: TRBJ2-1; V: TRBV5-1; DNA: TGCGCCAGCAGCCCGGCCCTAGCCTGGGCTGAGCAGTTCTTC; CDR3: CASSPALAWAEQFF
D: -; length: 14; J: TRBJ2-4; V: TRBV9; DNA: TGTGCCAGCAGCGTAGGACAGCTACAAAACATTCAGTACTTC; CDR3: CASSVGQLQNIQYF
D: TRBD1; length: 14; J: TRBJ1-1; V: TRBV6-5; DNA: TGTGCCAGCAGGGCAGGGGGAAGGAACACTGAAGCTTTCTTT; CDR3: CASRAGGRNTEAFF
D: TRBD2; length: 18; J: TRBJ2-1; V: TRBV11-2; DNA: TGTGCCAGCAGCTTAGATTTGGGACTAGACAGGTGTTACAATGAGCAGTTCTTC; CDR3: CASSLDLGLDRCYNEQFF
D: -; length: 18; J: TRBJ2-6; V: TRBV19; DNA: TGTGCCAGTAGTCAGAGGGGCCAGGGCGACTCTGGGGCCAACGTCCTGACTTTC; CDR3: CASSQRGQGDSGANVLTF
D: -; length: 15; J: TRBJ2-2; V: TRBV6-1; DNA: TGTGCCAGCATCATAAGCAGGGCCTCCACCGGGGAGCTGTTTTTT; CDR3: CASIISRASTGELFF
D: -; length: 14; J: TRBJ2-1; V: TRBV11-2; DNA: TGTGCCAGCAGCCCGTCGTGGGGACACAATGAGCAGTTCTTC; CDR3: CASSPSWGHNEQFF
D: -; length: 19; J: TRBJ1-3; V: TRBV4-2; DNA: TGTGCCAGCAGCCAAGATAATAGTAGCGGCCACCGCTCTGGAAACACCATATATTTT; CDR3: CASSQDNSSGHRSGNTIYF